A selection of T cell receptor beta chains follows, all from one sample in a study of shared clonotypes between healthy human individuals. TCRdb's copy holds only in-frame clones and misses some; the assay was immunoSEQ multiplex PCR. The table has fewer than 850,000 clones, roughly 96% seen once; the top ten hold less than 0.25%. Sample: naive CD8+ T cells sorted from blood. Receptors were obtained from a man aged 30 to 39 in good health. CDR3s include the opening cysteine and the closing phenylalanine or tryptophan. A D gene is named only where the DNA matches it firmly. Not all rows give a size; the values are once, few, many and, for expanded clones, a class.

d_call: NA
v_call: TRBV5-1
j_call: TRBJ2-7
clone_size: NA
cdr3_aa: CASSLTGFSYEQYF
cdr3_nt: TGCGCCAGCAGCTTGACAGGGTTCTCCTACGAGCAGTACTTC

d_call: TRBD1
v_call: TRBV29-1
j_call: TRBJ2-7
clone_size: NA
cdr3_aa: CSVVYRGYEQYF
cdr3_nt: TGCAGCGTTGTCTACAGGGGTTACGAGCAGTACTTC

d_call: NA
v_call: TRBV18
j_call: TRBJ1-1
clone_size: NA
cdr3_aa: CASSPPQGTEAFF
cdr3_nt: TGTGCCAGCTCACCACCCCAGGGGACTGAAGCTTTCTTT

d_call: TRBD1
v_call: TRBV6-4
j_call: TRBJ2-2
clone_size: NA
cdr3_aa: CASSDSDRDTGELFF
cdr3_nt: TGTGCCAGCAGTGACTCCGACAGGGACACCGGGGAGCTGTTTTTT

d_call: NA
v_call: TRBV27
j_call: TRBJ2-4
clone_size: NA
cdr3_aa: CASSLGSENIQYF
cdr3_nt: TGTGCCAGCAGTCTAGGGTCAGAAAACATTCAGTACTTC

d_call: NA
v_call: TRBV29-1
j_call: TRBJ2-7
clone_size: NA
cdr3_aa: CSVVQGNRPSYEQYF
cdr3_nt: TGCAGCGTGGTACAGGGAAATAGACCCTCCTACGAGCAGTACTTC

d_call: NA
v_call: TRBV29-1
j_call: TRBJ1-1
clone_size: NA
cdr3_aa: CSVEDGGTTEAFF
cdr3_nt: TGCAGCGTTGAAGATGGGGGTACCACTGAAGCTTTCTTT

d_call: NA
v_call: TRBV5-5
j_call: TRBJ2-7
clone_size: NA
cdr3_aa: CASSLGPLGGSSYEQYF
cdr3_nt: TGTGCCAGCAGCTTGGGTCCTCTGGGGGGAAGCTCCTACGAGCAGTACTTC

d_call: NA
v_call: TRBV11-3
j_call: TRBJ2-2
clone_size: NA
cdr3_aa: CASRIGGNTGELFF
cdr3_nt: TGTGCCAGCAGGATAGGGGGAAACACCGGGGAGCTGTTTTTT

d_call: NA
v_call: TRBV9
j_call: TRBJ2-1
clone_size: NA
cdr3_aa: CASSVGGLGNEQFF
cdr3_nt: TGTGCCAGCAGCGTAGGCGGGCTCGGCAATGAGCAGTTCTTC

d_call: NA
v_call: TRBV4-1
j_call: TRBJ2-7
clone_size: once
cdr3_aa: CASSQGHDGLARSYEQYF
cdr3_nt: TGCGCCAGCAGCCAAGGTCATGATGGACTGGCCAGATCCTACGAGCAGTACTTC

d_call: TRBD1
v_call: TRBV2
j_call: TRBJ2-5
clone_size: NA
cdr3_aa: CASSEARQGSETQYF
cdr3_nt: TGTGCCAGCAGTGAAGCGCGACAGGGAAGCGAGACCCAGTACTTC

d_call: NA
v_call: TRBV5-4
j_call: TRBJ2-7
clone_size: NA
cdr3_aa: CASSRESREQYF
cdr3_nt: TGTGCCAGCAGTCGGGAGTCGAGGGAGCAGTACTTC

d_call: TRBD2
v_call: TRBV9
j_call: TRBJ2-3
clone_size: NA
cdr3_aa: CASSANPAGGPTDTQYF
cdr3_nt: TGTGCCAGCAGCGCAAACCCAGCGGGAGGGCCGACAGATACGCAGTATTTT

d_call: NA
v_call: TRBV4-1
j_call: TRBJ2-7
clone_size: NA
cdr3_aa: CASSQVLDSSYEQYF
cdr3_nt: TGCGCCAGCAGCCAAGTATTGGACAGCTCCTACGAGCAGTACTTC

d_call: TRBD2
v_call: TRBV27
j_call: TRBJ2-3
clone_size: NA
cdr3_aa: CASSLEAGGVDTQYF
cdr3_nt: TGTGCCAGCAGTTTGGAGGCGGGAGGTGTAGATACGCAGTATTTT

d_call: NA
v_call: TRBV4-3
j_call: TRBJ2-7
clone_size: NA
cdr3_aa: CASSQAMTGTYEQYF
cdr3_nt: TGCGCCAGCAGCCAAGCGATGACAGGAACCTACGAGCAGTACTTC

d_call: NA
v_call: TRBV7-9
j_call: TRBJ2-1
clone_size: once
cdr3_aa: CASSLPSDEQFF
cdr3_nt: TGTGCCAGCAGCTTACCAAGCGATGAGCAGTTCTTC

d_call: TRBD2
v_call: TRBV6-5
j_call: TRBJ2-1
clone_size: NA
cdr3_aa: CASGGSSGPYNEQFF
cdr3_nt: TGTGCCAGCGGTGGGAGTAGCGGGCCCTACAATGAGCAGTTCTTC

d_call: TRBD2
v_call: TRBV28
j_call: TRBJ2-3
clone_size: NA
cdr3_aa: CASSPGLAGPTDTQYF
cdr3_nt: TGTGCCAGCAGTCCCGGACTAGCGGGACCCACAGATACGCAGTATTTT

d_call: TRBD1
v_call: TRBV5-6
j_call: TRBJ2-1
clone_size: NA
cdr3_aa: CASSFPGRTGAYNEQFF
cdr3_nt: TGTGCCAGCAGCTTCCCAGGCCGGACAGGTGCATACAATGAGCAGTTCTTC

d_call: NA
v_call: TRBV27
j_call: TRBJ2-2
clone_size: NA
cdr3_aa: CASSLRRQSSTGELFF
cdr3_nt: TGTGCCAGCAGTTTACGGAGGCAGAGCTCAACCGGGGAGCTGTTTTTT

d_call: NA
v_call: TRBV7-9
j_call: TRBJ2-7
clone_size: NA
cdr3_aa: CASSDATYEQYF
cdr3_nt: TGTGCCAGCAGCGACGCAACCTACGAGCAGTACTTC

d_call: TRBD2
v_call: TRBV29-1
j_call: TRBJ2-5
clone_size: once
cdr3_aa: CSVEDRRLAGGPQETQYF
cdr3_nt: TGCAGCGTTGAAGATCGGAGACTAGCGGGGGGCCCGCAAGAGACCCAGTACTTC

d_call: NA
v_call: TRBV7-9
j_call: TRBJ2-4
clone_size: NA
cdr3_aa: CASSQGPNLAKNIQYF
cdr3_nt: TGTGCCAGCAGCCAAGGACCGAATTTAGCCAAAAACATTCAGTACTTC

d_call: NA
v_call: TRBV28
j_call: TRBJ2-5
clone_size: NA
cdr3_aa: CASAAPAGLETQYF
cdr3_nt: TGTGCCAGCGCTGCTCCAGCGGGTTTAGAGACCCAGTACTTC

d_call: TRBD1
v_call: TRBV27
j_call: TRBJ1-1
clone_size: once
cdr3_aa: CASSPDRTEAFF
cdr3_nt: TGTGCCAGCAGTCCGGACAGGACTGAAGCTTTCTTT

d_call: TRBD2
v_call: TRBV9
j_call: TRBJ2-3
clone_size: NA
cdr3_aa: CASSGTSGTTDTQYF
cdr3_nt: TGTGCCAGCAGTGGGACTAGCGGGACCACAGATACGCAGTATTTT

d_call: TRBD2
v_call: TRBV28
j_call: TRBJ2-2
clone_size: NA
cdr3_aa: CASSLSRGRALNTGELFF
cdr3_nt: TGTGCCAGCAGTTTATCTCGCGGGAGGGCCCTGAACACCGGGGAGCTGTTTTTT

d_call: NA
v_call: TRBV6-5
j_call: TRBJ1-1
clone_size: once
cdr3_aa: CASGPLNTEAFF
cdr3_nt: TGTGCCAGCGGGCCATTGAACACTGAAGCTTTCTTT

d_call: NA
v_call: TRBV14
j_call: TRBJ2-2
clone_size: NA
cdr3_aa: CASSQDPRGINTGELFF
cdr3_nt: TGTGCCAGCAGCCAAGATCCGAGGGGGATTAACACCGGGGAGCTGTTTTTT

d_call: NA
v_call: TRBV4-3
j_call: TRBJ2-7
clone_size: NA
cdr3_aa: CASSQDEISSYEQYF
cdr3_nt: TGCGCCAGCAGCCAAGATGAGATCTCTTCCTACGAGCAGTACTTC

d_call: NA
v_call: TRBV4-1
j_call: TRBJ2-7
clone_size: NA
cdr3_aa: CASPPLRERSYEQYF
cdr3_nt: TGCGCCAGCCCCCCGTTAAGGGAGCGCTCCTACGAGCAGTACTTC

d_call: TRBD2
v_call: TRBV4-2
j_call: TRBJ2-7
clone_size: NA
cdr3_aa: CASSQPGTSGYEQYF
cdr3_nt: TGTGCCAGCAGCCAGCCGGGGACTAGCGGGTACGAGCAGTACTTC

d_call: NA
v_call: TRBV19
j_call: TRBJ2-5
clone_size: NA
cdr3_aa: CASSIGEAIPLETQYF
cdr3_nt: TGTGCCAGTAGTATAGGGGAGGCAATCCCTTTGGAGACCCAGTACTTC

d_call: TRBD1
v_call: TRBV6-5
j_call: TRBJ2-7
clone_size: NA
cdr3_aa: CASSYHGTGLNEQYF
cdr3_nt: TGTGCCAGCAGTTACCACGGGACAGGGCTTAACGAGCAGTACTTC

d_call: TRBD2
v_call: TRBV4-3
j_call: TRBJ2-1
clone_size: NA
cdr3_aa: CASSQDVLLASSYNEQFF
cdr3_nt: TGCGCCAGCAGCCAAGATGTCCTACTAGCGAGTTCCTACAATGAGCAGTTCTTC

d_call: TRBD2
v_call: TRBV5-8
j_call: TRBJ2-3
clone_size: NA
cdr3_aa: CASSFGLAGGDTQYF
cdr3_nt: TGTGCCAGCAGCTTTGGACTAGCGGGTGGAGATACGCAGTATTTT

d_call: TRBD2
v_call: TRBV5-1
j_call: TRBJ2-7
clone_size: NA
cdr3_aa: CASSPLQREGREQYF
cdr3_nt: TGCGCCAGCAGCCCCCTACAGCGGGAGGGCCGCGAGCAGTACTTC

d_call: NA
v_call: TRBV7-6
j_call: TRBJ2-7
clone_size: NA
cdr3_aa: CASSLAGLREQYF
cdr3_nt: TGTGCCAGCAGCTTAGCGGGGTTACGAGAGCAGTACTTC

d_call: TRBD2
v_call: TRBV10-3
j_call: TRBJ2-1
clone_size: NA
cdr3_aa: CAISESRTSGSDNEQFF
cdr3_nt: TGTGCCATCAGTGAGTCAAGGACTAGCGGGAGCGACAATGAGCAGTTCTTC